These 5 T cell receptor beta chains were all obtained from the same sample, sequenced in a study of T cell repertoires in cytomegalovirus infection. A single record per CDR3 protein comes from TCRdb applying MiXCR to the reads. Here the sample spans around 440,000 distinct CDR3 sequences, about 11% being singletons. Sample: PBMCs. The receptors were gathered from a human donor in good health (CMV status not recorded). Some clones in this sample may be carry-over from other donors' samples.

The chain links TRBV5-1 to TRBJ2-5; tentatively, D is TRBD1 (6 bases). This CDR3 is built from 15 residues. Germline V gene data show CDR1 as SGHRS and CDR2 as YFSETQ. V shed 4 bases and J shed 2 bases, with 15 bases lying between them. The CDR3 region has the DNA TGCGCCAGCAGCCCCGGTCCCGGGACACAAGAGACCCAGTACTTC. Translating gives CASSPGPGTQETQYF.

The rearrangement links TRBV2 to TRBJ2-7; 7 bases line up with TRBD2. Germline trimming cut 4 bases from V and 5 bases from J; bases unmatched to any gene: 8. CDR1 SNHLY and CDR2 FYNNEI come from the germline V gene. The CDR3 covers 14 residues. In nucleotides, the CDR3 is TGTGCCAGCAGTGGGGGGGGGGGTGTGGACGAGCAGTACTTC. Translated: CASSGGGGVDEQYF.

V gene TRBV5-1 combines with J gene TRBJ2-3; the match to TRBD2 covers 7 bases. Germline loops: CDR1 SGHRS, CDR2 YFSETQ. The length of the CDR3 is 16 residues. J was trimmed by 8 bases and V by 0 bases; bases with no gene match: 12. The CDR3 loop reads CASSLGSGGRRVTQYF. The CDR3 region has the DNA TGCGCCAGCAGCTTGGGGTCGGGCGGGAGAAGGGTTACGCAGTATTTT.

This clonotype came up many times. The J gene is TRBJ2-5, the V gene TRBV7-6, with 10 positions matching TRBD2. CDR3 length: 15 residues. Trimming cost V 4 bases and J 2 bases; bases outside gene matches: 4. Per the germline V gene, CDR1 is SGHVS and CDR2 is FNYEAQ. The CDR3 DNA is TGTGCCAGCAGCTGGGGACTAGCGCTACAAGAGACCCAGTACTTC. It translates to CASSWGLALQETQYF.

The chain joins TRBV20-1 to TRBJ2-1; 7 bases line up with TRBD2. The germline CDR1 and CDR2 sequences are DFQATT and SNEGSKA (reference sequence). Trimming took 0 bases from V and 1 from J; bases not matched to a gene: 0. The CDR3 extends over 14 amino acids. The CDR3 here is CSAREAGSYNEQFF. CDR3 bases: TGCAGTGCTAGAGAAGCGGGGTCCTACAATGAGCAGTTCTTC.